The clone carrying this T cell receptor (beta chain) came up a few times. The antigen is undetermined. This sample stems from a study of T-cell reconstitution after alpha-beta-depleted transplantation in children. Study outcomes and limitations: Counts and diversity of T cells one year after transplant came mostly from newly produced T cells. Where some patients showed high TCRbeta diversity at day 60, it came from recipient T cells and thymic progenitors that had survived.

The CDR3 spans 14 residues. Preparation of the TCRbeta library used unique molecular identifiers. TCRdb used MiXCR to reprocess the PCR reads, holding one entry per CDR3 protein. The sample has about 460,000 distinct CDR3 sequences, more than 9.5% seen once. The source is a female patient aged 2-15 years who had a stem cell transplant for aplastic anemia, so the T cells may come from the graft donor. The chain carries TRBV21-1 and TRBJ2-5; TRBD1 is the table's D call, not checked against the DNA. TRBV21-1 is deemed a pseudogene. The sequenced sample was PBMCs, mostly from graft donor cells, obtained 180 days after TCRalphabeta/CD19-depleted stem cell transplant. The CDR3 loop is CASSPRQGRETQYF. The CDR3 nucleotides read TGTGCCAGCAGCCCGAGACAGGGTCGGGAGACCCAGTACTTC.